Sequencing of this TCR beta chain was carried out in a study of cytomegalovirus exposure and HLA in healthy donors. Overall study results and limits: Presence/absence analyses supposed approximately even sequencing depth among donors. Researchers reported that three CMV-associated chains were confirmed in vitro as CMV antigen-specific.

PCR used 60 Vbeta primers and 13 Jbeta primers. Assay used: immunoSEQ multiplex PCR; TCRdb lists only in-frame clones, some missing. This table lists fewer than 45,000 clones. Concerning this clone: Its cognate antigen is unknown.

The CDR3 runs 12 residues. V was pared by 7 bases and J by 7 bases, with 4 bases of the junction left unmatched. CDR1 and CDR2 from the germline V gene are SQVTM and ANQGSEA. The chain recombines TRBV29-1 with TRBJ2-4; 10 nucleotides match TRBD1. Sequencing was carried out using PBMCs. The clonotype originates from a woman in her thirties in good health and CMV-seronegative. Here the CDR3 reads CSGPGQGNIQYF. CDR3 DNA sequence: TGCAGCGGCCCGGGACAGGGGAACATTCAGTACTTC.